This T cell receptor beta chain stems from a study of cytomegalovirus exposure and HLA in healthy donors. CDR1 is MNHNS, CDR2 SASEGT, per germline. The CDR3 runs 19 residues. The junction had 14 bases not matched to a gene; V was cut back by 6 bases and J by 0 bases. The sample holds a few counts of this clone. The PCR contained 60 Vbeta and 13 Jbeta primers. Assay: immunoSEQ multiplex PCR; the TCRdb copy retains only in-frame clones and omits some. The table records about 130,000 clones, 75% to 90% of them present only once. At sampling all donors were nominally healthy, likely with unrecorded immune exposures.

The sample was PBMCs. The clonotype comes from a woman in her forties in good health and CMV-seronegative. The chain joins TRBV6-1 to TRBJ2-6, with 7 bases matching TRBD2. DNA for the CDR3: TGTGCCAGCAGCGAACCGGGGGGAGACAAGAGCTCTGGGGCCAACGTCCTGACTTTC. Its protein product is CASSEPGGDKSSGANVLTF.